This T cell receptor beta chain was found in a study of blood T cell repertoires in COVID-19. Study as a whole: The cDNA or gDNA used as material had been derived from T cells, B-cell-depleted T cells, or PBMCs.

CDR1 is SGHTA and CDR2 is FQGNSA in the germline V gene. Trimming pared 2 bases from V and 4 bases from J, leaving 8 bases between. The CDR3 has 13 residues. TCRdb keeps only in-frame clones here, not all; method: immunoSEQ multiplex PCR. The sample holds 150,000 to 200,000 clones, more than 75% seen once. The TCR originated in a woman aged 50 to 60 with acute COVID-19. The sample consisted of PBMCs or T cells enriched from blood (not recorded which). This chain connects TRBV7-2 to TRBJ1-2; D gene uncertain. CDR3 nucleotide sequence: TGTGCCAGCAGCTTACCAGGCGCCTATGGCTACACCTTC. Translating it yields CASSLPGAYGYTF.